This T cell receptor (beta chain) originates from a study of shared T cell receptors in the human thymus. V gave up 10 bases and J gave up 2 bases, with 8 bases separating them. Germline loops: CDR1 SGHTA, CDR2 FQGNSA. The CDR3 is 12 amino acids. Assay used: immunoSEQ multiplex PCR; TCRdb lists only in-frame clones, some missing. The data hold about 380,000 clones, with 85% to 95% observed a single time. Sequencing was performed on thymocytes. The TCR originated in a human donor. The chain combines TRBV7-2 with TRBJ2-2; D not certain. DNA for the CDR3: TGTGCCATCCCACCAAACACCGGGGAGCTGTTTTTT. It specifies CAIPPNTGELFF.